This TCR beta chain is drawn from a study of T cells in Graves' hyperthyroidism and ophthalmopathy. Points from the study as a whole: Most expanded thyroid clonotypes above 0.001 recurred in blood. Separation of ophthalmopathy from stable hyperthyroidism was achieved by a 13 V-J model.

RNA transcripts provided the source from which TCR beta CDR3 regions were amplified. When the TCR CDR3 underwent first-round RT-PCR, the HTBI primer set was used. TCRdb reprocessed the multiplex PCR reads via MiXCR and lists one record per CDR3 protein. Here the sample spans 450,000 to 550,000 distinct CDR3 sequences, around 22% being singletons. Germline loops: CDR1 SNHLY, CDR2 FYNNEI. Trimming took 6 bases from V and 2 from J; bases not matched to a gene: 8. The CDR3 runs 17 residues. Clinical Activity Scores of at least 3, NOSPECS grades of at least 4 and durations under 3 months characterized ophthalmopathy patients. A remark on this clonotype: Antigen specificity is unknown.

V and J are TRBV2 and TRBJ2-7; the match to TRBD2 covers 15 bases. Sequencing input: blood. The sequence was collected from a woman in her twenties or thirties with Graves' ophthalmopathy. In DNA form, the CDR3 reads TGTGCCAGCAGCGCCGGGACTAGCGGGGGGCCCACCTACGAGCAGTACTTC. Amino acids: CASSAGTSGGPTYEQYF.